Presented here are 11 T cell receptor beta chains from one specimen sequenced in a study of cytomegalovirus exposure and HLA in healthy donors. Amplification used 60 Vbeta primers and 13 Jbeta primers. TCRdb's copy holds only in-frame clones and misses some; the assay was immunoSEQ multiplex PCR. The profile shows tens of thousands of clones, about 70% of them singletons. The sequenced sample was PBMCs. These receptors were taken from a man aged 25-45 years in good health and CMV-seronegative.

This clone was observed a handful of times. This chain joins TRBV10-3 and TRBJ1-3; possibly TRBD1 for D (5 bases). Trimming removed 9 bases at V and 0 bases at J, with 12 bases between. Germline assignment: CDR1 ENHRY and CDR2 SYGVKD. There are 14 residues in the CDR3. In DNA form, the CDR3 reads TGTGCCATGGGGGACTCTTTCTCTGGAAACACCATATATTTT. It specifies CAMGDSFSGNTIYF.

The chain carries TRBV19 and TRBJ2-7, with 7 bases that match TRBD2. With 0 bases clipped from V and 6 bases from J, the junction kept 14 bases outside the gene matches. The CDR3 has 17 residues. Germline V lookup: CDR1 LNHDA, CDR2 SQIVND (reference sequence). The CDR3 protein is CASSIDLAAVQVGEQYF. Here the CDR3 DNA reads TGTGCCAGTAGTATAGATCTAGCGGCCGTACAGGTGGGCGAGCAGTACTTC.

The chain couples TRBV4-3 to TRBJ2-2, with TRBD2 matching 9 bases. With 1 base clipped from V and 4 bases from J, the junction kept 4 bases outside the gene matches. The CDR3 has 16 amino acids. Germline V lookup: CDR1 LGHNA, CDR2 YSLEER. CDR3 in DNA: TGCGCCAGCAGCCAAGGGGCGGGGGGGATCACCGGGGAGCTGTTTTTT. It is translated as CASSQGAGGITGELFF.

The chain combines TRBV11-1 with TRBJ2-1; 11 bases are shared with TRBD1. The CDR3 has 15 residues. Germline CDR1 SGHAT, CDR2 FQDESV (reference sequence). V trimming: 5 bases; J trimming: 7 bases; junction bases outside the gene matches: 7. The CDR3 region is CASSLGQGGWNEQFF. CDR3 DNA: TGTGCCAGCAGCCTGGGACAGGGGGGTTGGAATGAGCAGTTCTTC.

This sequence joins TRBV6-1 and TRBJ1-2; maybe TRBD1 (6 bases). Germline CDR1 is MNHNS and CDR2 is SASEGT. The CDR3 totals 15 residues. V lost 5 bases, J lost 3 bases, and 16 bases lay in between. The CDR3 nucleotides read TGTGCCAGCAGTCCCGGGGGGGGGCCGGACTATGGCTACACCTTC. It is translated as CASSPGGGPDYGYTF.

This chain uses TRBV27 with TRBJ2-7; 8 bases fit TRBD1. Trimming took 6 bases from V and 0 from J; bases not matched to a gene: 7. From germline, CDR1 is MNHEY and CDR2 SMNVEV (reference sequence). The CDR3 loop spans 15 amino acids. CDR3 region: CASRAGQGPSYEQYF. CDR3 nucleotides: TGTGCCAGCAGGGCCGGACAGGGACCCTCCTACGAGCAGTACTTC.

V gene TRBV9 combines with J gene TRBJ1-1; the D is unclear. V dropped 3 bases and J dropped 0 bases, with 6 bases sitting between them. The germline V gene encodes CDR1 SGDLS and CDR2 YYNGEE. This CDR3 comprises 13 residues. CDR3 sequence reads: CASSDSMNTEAFF. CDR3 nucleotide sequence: TGTGCCAGCAGCGACAGTATGAACACTGAAGCTTTCTTT.

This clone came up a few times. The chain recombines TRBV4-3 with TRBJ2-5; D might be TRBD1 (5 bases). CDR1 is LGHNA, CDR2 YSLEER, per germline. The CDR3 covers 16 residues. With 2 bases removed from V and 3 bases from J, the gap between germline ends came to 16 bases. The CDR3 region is CASSQSTGQGEETQYF. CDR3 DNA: TGCGCCAGCAGCCAATCGACGGGTCAGGGTGAAGAGACCCAGTACTTC.

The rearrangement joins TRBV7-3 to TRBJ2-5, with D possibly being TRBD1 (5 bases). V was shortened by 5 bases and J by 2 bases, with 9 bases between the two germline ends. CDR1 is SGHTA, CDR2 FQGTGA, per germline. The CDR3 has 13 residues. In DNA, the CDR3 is TGTGCCAGCAGCCGTAGACAGCAAGAGACCCAGTACTTC. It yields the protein CASSRRQQETQYF. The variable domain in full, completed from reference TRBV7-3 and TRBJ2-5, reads GAGVSQTPSNKVTEKGKYVELRCDPISGHTALYWYRQSLGQGPEFLIYFQGTGAADDSGLPNDRFFAVRPEGSVSTLKIQRTERGDSAVYLCASSRRQQETQYFGPGTRLLVL.

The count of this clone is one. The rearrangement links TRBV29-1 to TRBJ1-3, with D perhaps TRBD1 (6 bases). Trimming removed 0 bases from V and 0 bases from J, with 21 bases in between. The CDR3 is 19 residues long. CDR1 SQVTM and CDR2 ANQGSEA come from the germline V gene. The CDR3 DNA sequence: TGCAGCGTTGAAGATCGCAACGGCAGGGGATTCCGCTCTGGAAACACCATATATTTT. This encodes CSVEDRNGRGFRSGNTIYF.

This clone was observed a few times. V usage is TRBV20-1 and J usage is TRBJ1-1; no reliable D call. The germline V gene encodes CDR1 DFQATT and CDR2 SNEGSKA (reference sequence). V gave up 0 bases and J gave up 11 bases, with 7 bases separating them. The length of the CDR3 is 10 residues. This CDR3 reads CSARDFSAFF. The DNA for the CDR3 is TGCAGTGCTAGAGATTTCTCGGCTTTCTTT.